This T cell receptor beta chain came from a study of T cell responses to AZD1222 COVID-19 vaccine. Findings of the study overall: Spike was spanned by vaccine-associated CD4 TCRs, with dominance at 160-218 and 743-854. Sampling that yielded the repertoires occurred only after the peak T cell response.

Here immunoSEQ multiplex PCR was the method, and the copy in TCRdb shows in-frame clones only, minus some. The sample contains roughly 200,000 clones, roughly 88% of which appear only once. This clone has just one count. The antigen is undetermined. Sequences were derived from peripheral blood, sampled on day 0 of AZD1222 vaccination. This receptor was identified in an adult in good health.

CDR3 protein: CSARGPKDRRYGYTF. CDR3 nucleotide sequence: TGCAGCGCTCGAGGGCCGAAAGACAGGCGCTATGGCTACACCTTC. The chain has TRBV29-1 and TRBJ1-2; D is perhaps TRBD1 (6 bases). Looked up from germline, CDR1 is SQVTM and CDR2 is ANQGSEA. V was trimmed by 7 bases and J by 4 bases, leaving 22 bases between them. The CDR3 is 15 amino acids. The full variable domain, in which reference TRBV29-1 and TRBJ1-2 provide the parts outside the CDR3, is SAVISQKPSRDICQRGTSLTIQCQVDSQVTMMFWYRQQPGQSLTLIATANQGSEATYESGFVIDKFPISRPNLTFSTLTVSNMSPEDSSIYLCSARGPKDRRYGYTFGSGTRLTVV.